This T cell receptor (beta chain) stems from a study of blood T cell repertoires in COVID-19. Study context: Researchers got acute and convalescent COVID-19 samples from the United States, Italy and Spain. The cDNA or gDNA used as material had been derived from T cells, B-cell-depleted T cells, or PBMCs.

In the study's own analysis: Reference gene primers were amplified, and this amplification served to estimate nucleated cell counts. Assay used: immunoSEQ multiplex PCR; TCRdb lists only in-frame clones, some missing. The V and J calls and clone size come from that table; D and trimming were worked out from the DNA. Here the sample spans approximately 100,000 clones, over 80% being singletons. Germline CDR1 reads LNHDA; CDR2 reads SQIVND (reference sequence). The length of the CDR3 is 14 residues. V was clipped by 4 bases and J by 4 bases; unmatched bases: 5. The J gene is TRBJ1-2, the V gene TRBV19, with 8 bases matching TRBD1. The material sequenced was peripheral blood. This sequence was found in a man between 50 and 59 years old with acute or convalescent COVID-19. As DNA, the CDR3 is TGTGCCAGTAGTAACAGGGGGTACGGCTATGGCTACACCTTC. It specifies CASSNRGYGYGYTF.